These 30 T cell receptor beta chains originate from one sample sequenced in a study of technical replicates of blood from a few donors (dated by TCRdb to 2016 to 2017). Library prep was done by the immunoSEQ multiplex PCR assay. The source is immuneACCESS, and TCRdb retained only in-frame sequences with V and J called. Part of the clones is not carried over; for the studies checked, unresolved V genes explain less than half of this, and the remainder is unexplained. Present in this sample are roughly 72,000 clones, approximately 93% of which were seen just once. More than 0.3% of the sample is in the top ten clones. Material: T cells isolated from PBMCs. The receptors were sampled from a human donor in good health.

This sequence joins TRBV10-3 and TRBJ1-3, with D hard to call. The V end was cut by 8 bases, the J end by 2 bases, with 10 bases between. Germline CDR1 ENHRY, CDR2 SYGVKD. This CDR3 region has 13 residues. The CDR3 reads CAISQAPGNTIYF. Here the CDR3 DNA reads TGTGCCATCTCTCAGGCACCTGGAAACACCATATATTTT.

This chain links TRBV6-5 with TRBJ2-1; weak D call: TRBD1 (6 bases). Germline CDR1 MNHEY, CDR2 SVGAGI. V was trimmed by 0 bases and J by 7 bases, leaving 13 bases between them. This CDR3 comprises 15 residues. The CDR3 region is CASSYSYLGGNEQFF. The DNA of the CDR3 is TGTGCCAGCAGTTACTCTTATTTAGGGGGTAATGAGCAGTTCTTC.

The CDR3 DNA is TGTGCCAGCAGCCCGTTGGTGGAGGGGATAGAGACCCAGTACTTC. Its translation: CASSPLVEGIETQYF. The chain couples TRBV11-2 to TRBJ2-5, with D possibly TRBD2 on 6 matching bases. The CDR3 contains 15 residues. The V gene lost 5 bases and the J gene lost 4 bases, with 17 bases spanning the gap. Germline V gives CDR1 SGHAT, CDR2 FQNNGV.

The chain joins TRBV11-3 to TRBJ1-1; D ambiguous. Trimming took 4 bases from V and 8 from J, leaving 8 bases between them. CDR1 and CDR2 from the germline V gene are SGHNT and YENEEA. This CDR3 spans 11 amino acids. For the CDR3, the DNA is TGTGCCAGCAGCTCCGCGGTCGAAGCTTTCTTT. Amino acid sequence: CASSSAVEAFF.

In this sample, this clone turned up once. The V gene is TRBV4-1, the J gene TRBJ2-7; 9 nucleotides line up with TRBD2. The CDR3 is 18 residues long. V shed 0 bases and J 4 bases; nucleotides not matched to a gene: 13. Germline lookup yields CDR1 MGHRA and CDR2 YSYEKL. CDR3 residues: CASSQERVASGENYEQYF. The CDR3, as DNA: TGCGCCAGCAGCCAAGAACGGGTGGCTAGCGGGGAGAATTACGAGCAGTACTTC.

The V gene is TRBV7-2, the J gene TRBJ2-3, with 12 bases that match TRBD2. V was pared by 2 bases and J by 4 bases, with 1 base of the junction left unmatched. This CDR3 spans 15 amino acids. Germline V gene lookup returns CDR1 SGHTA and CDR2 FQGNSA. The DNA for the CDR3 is TGTGCCAGCAGCTTACTAGCGGGAGGGCCAGATACGCAGTATTTT. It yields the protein CASSLLAGGPDTQYF.

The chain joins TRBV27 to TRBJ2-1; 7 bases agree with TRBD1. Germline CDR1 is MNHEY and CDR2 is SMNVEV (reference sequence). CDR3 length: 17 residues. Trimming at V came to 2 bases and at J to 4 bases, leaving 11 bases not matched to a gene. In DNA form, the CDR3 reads TGTGCCAGCAGTTTAGTGCAGGGGGACCGTTTGTACAATGAGCAGTTCTTC. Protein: CASSLVQGDRLYNEQFF.

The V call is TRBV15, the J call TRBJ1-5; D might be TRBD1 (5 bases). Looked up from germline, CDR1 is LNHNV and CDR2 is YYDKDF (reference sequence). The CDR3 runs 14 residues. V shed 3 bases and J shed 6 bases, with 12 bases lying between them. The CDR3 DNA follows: TGTGCCACCAGCAGGGCGGTGGGGCTTCAGCCCCAGCATTTT. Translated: CATSRAVGLQPQHF. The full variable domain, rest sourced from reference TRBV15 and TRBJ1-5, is DAMVIQNPRYQVTQFGKPVTLSCSQTLNHNVMYWYQQKSSQAPKLLFHYYDKDFNNEADTPDNFQSRRPNTSFCFLDIRSPGLGDTAMYLCATSRAVGLQPQHFGDGTRLSIL.

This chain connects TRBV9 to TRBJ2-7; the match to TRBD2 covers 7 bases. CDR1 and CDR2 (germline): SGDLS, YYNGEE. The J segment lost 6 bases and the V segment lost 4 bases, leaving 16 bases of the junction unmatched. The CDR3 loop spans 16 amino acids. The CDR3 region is CASSQRQRGEGSEQYF. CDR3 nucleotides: TGTGCCAGCAGCCAAAGACAGCGGGGAGAAGGGAGCGAGCAGTACTTC.

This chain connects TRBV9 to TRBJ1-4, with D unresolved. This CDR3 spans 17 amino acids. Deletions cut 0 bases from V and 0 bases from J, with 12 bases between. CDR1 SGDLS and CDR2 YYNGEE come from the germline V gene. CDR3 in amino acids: CASSVAVTPATNEKLFF. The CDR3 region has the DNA TGTGCCAGCAGCGTAGCTGTAACACCTGCAACTAATGAAAAACTGTTTTTT.

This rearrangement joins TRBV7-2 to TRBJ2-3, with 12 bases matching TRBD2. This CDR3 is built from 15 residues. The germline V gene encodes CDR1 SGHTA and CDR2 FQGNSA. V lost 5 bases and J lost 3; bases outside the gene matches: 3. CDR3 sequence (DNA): TGTGCCAGCAGCCCACTAGCGGGAGGAACAGATACGCAGTATTTT. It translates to CASSPLAGGTDTQYF.

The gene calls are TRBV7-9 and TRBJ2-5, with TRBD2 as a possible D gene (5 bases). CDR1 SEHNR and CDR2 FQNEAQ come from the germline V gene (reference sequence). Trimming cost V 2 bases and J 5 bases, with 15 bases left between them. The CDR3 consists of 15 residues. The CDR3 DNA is TGTGCCAGCAGCTTAAATCGGATAGCGAAGGAGACCCAGTACTTC. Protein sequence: CASSLNRIAKETQYF. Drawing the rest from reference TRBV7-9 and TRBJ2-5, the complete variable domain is DTGVSQNPRHKITKRGQNVTFRCDPISEHNRLYWYRQTLGQGPEFLTYFQNEAQLEKSRLLSDRFSAERPKGSFSTLEIQRTEQGDSAMYLCASSLNRIAKETQYFGPGTRLLVL.

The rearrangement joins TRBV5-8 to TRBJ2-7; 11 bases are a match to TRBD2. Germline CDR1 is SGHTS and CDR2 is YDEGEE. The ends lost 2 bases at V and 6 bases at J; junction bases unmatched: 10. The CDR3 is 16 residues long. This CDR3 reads CASSFPWVAGGGEQYF. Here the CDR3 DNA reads TGTGCCAGCAGCTTTCCCTGGGTAGCGGGAGGGGGCGAGCAGTACTTC.

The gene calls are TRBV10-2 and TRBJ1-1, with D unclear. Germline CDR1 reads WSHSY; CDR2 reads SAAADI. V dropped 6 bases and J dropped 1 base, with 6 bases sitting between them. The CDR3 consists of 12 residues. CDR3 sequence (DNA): TGCGCCAGCAGGCACGGGAACACTGAAGCTTTCTTT. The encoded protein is CASRHGNTEAFF.

The CDR3 sequence: CASSPTTTNEKLFF. CDR3 bases: TGTGCCAGCAGCCCAACTACAACTAATGAAAAACTGTTTTTT. The rearrangement uses TRBV7-9 and TRBJ1-4; no firm D call. Germline V CDR1 and CDR2: SEHNR, FQNEAQ (reference sequence). The CDR3 totals 14 residues. Trimming took off 5 bases at V and 0 bases at J, with 7 bases between the two ends. Full variable domain (remainder filled in from reference TRBV7-9 and TRBJ1-4): DTGVSQNPRHKITKRGQNVTFRCDPISEHNRLYWYRQTLGQGPEFLTYFQNEAQLEKSRLLSDRFSAERPKGSFSTLEIQRTEQGDSAMYLCASSPTTTNEKLFFGSGTQLSVL.

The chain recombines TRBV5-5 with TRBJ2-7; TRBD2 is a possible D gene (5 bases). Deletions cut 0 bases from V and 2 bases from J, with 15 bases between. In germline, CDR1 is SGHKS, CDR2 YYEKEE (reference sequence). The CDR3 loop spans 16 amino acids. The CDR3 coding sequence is TGTGCCAGCAGCTTGGTGTTGCAGCGGAGCACCTACGAGCAGTACTTC. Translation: CASSLVLQRSTYEQYF.

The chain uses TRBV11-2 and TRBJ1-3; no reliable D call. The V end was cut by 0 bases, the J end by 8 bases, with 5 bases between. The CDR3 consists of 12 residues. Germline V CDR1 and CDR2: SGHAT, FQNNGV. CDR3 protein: CASSLDTDTIYF. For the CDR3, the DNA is TGTGCCAGCAGCTTAGACACGGACACCATATATTTT. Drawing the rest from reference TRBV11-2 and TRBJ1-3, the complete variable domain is EAGVAQSPRYKIIEKRQSVAFWCNPISGHATLYWYQQILGQGPKLLIQFQNNGVVDDSQLPKDRFSAERLKGVDSTLKIQPAKLEDSAVYLCASSLDTDTIYFGEGSWLTVV.

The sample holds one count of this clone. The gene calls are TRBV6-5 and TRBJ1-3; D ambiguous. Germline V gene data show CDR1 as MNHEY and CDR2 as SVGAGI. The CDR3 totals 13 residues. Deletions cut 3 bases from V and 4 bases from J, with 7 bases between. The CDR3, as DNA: TGTGCCAGCAGTTATACTGAAGGAAACACCATATATTTT. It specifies CASSYTEGNTIYF.

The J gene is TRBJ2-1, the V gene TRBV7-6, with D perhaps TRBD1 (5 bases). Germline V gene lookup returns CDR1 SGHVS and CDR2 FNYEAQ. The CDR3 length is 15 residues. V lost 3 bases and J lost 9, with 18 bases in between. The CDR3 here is CASSFDSPGFGEQFF. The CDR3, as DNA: TGTGCCAGCAGCTTTGACTCCCCAGGGTTTGGTGAGCAGTTCTTC. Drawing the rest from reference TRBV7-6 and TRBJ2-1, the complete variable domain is GAGVSQSPRYKVTKRGQDVALRCDPISGHVSLYWYRQALGQGPEFLTYFNYEAQQDKSGLPNDRFSAERPEGSISTLTIQRTEQRDSAMYRCASSFDSPGFGEQFFGPGTRLTVL.

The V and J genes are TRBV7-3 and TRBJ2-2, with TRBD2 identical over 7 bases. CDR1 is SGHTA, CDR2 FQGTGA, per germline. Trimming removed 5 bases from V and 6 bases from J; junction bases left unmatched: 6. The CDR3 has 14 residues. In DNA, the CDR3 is TGTGCCAGCAGCCTTGGGAGGGAGGCCGGGGAGCTGTTTTTT. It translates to CASSLGREAGELFF.

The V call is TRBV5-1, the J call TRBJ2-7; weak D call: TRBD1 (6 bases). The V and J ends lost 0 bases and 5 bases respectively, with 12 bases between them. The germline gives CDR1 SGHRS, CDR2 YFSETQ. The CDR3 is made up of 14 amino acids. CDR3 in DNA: TGCGCCAGCAGCTTGGAAGGGACACTCAACGAGCAGTACTTC. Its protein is CASSLEGTLNEQYF.

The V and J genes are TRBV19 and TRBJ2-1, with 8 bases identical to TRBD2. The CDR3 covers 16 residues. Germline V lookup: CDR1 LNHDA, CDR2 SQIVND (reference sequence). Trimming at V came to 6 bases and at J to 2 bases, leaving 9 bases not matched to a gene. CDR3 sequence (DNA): TGTGCCAGTAGCACCCTTAGCGGGATGGCCTACAATGAGCAGTTCTTC. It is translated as CASSTLSGMAYNEQFF.

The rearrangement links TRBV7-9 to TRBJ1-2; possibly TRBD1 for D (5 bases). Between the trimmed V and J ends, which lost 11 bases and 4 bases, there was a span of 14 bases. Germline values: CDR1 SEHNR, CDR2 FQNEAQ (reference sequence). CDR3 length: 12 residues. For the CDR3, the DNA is TGTGCCGGGCTCCAGGGAACCTATGGCTACACCTTC. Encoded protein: CAGLQGTYGYTF.

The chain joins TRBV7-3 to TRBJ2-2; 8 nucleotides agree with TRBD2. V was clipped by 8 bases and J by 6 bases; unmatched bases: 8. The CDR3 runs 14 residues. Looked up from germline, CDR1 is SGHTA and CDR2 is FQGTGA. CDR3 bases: TGTGCCAGCGGATCGGGACTAGGGTCCGGGGAGCTGTTTTTT. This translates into CASGSGLGSGELFF.

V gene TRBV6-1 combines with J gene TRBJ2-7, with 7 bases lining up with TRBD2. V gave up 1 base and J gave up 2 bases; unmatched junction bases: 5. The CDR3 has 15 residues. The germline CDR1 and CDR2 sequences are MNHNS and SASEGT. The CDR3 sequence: CASSEGGGGTYEQYF. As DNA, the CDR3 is TGTGCCAGCAGTGAAGGCGGGGGAGGAACCTACGAGCAGTACTTC.

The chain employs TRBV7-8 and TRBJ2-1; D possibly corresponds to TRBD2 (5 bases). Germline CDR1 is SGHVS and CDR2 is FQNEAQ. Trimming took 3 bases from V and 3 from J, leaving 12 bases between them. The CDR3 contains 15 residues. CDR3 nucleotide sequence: TGTGCCAGCAGCTTCGGCGCGGGCTTCTACAATGAGCAGTTCTTC. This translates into CASSFGAGFYNEQFF.

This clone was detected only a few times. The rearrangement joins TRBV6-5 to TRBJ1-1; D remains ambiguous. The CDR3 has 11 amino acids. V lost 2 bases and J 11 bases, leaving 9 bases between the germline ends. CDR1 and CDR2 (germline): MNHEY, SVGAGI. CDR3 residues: CASSYDRRAFF. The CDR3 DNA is TGTGCCAGCAGTTACGACCGGAGGGCTTTCTTT.

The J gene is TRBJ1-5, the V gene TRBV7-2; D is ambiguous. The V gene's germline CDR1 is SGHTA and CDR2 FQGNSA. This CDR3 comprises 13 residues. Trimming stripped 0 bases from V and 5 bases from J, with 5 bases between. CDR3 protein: CASSLAADQPQHF. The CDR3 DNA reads TGTGCCAGCAGCTTAGCGGCCGATCAGCCCCAGCATTTT.

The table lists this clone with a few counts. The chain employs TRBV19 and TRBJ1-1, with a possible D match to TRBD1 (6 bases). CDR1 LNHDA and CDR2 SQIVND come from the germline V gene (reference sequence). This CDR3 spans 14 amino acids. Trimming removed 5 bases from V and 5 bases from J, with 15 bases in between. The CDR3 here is CASSRSARGTEAFF. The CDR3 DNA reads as TGTGCCAGTAGTCGTTCGGCAAGGGGGACTGAAGCTTTCTTT.

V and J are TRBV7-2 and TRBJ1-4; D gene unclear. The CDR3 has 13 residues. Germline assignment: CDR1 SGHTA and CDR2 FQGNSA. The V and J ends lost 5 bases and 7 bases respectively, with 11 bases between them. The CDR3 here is CASSTAGTEKLFF. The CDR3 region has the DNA TGTGCCAGCAGCACCGCAGGAACTGAAAAACTGTTTTTT.